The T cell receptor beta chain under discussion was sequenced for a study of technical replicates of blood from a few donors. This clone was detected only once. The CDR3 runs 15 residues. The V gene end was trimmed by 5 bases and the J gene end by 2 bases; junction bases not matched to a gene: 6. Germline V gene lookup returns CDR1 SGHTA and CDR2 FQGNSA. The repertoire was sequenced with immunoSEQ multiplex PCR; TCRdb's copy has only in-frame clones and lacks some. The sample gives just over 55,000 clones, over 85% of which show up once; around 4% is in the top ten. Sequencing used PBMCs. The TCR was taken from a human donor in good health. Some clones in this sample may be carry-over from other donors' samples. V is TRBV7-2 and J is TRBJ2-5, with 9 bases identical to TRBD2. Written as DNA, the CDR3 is TGTGCCAGCAGCCAAACTAGCGGGTCACAAGAGACCCAGTACTTC. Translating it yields CASSQTSGSQETQYF. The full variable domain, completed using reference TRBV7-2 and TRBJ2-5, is GAGVSQSPSNKVTEKGKDVELRCDPISGHTALYWYRQSLGQGLEFLIYFQGNSAPDKSGLPSDRFSAERTGGSVSTLTIQRTQQEDSAVYLCASSQTSGSQETQYFGPGTRLLVL.